A selection of T cell receptor beta chains follows, all from one sample in a study of beta chain features in type 1 diabetes. Clones were sequenced by immunoSEQ multiplex PCR, and TCRdb holds only the in-frame ones, with some missing. The table includes more than 130,000 clones, less than 9% detected once. The sample taken for sequencing was central memory CD4+ T cells from blood. Receptors originate from a woman in her twenties or thirties in good health. Both conserved end residues are part of each CDR3. Fields, in order: J gene, D gene, V gene, clone size, CDR3 protein, CDR3 DNA. A D gene is named only where the DNA matches it firmly. Size tells how often a clone was seen (once, few, many) or the class of an expanded clone, and some rows leave it out.

TRBJ2-7 TRBD2 TRBV6-1 . CASSRTSPYEQYF TGTGCCAGCAGTAGGACTAGTCCCTACGAGCAGTACTTC
TRBJ2-3 . TRBV29-1 few CSVLRGGTDTQYF TGCAGCGTTCTCCGTGGGGGGACAGATACGCAGTATTTT
TRBJ2-1 . TRBV7-9 few CASSWTGQQFF TGTGCCAGCAGCTGGACTGGCCAGCAGTTCTTC
TRBJ2-7 . TRBV19 few CAQYKGLGSYEQYF TGTGCCCAATATAAAGGACTCGGTTCCTACGAGCAGTACTTC
TRBJ1-1 . TRBV4-3 many CASSHPLRGNTEAFF TGCGCCAGCAGCCACCCCCTAAGAGGAAACACTGAAGCTTTCTTT
TRBJ2-1 TRBD2 TRBV11-2 few CASSLVREGINEQFF TGTGCCAGCAGCTTAGTGCGGGAGGGTATCAATGAGCAGTTCTTC
TRBJ2-7 TRBD2 TRBV4-1 few CASSQIPSGLGYEQYF TGCGCCAGCAGCCAGATTCCTAGCGGGTTGGGGTACGAGCAGTACTTC
TRBJ2-2 . TRBV2 few CASNLRNTGELFF TGTGCCAGCAATTTGCGGAACACCGGGGAGCTGTTTTTT
TRBJ1-3 TRBD1 TRBV5-1 . CASSSGTGGLGNTIYF TGCGCCAGCAGTTCGGGAACAGGGGGCCTTGGAAACACCATATATTTT
TRBJ1-5 . TRBV30 . CAWGGQNSNQPQHF TGTGCCTGGGGGGGACAAAATAGCAATCAGCCCCAGCATTTT
TRBJ2-1 . TRBV9 few CASSVGSYGEQFF TGTGCCAGCAGCGTAGGGAGTTATGGTGAGCAGTTCTTC
TRBJ2-5 TRBD2 TRBV7-9 . CASSNDSPGLAGQETQYF TGTGCCAGCAGCAACGACTCACCGGGACTAGCGGGGCAAGAGACCCAGTACTTC
TRBJ2-7 TRBD2 TRBV5-1 . CASSLAGTTSFRQYF TGCGCCAGCAGCTTGGCCGGGACTACCTCTTTTCGGCAGTACTTC
TRBJ2-7 TRBD2 TRBV7-2 few CASSSRLAFEQYF TGTGCCAGCAGCTCCCGACTAGCGTTCGAGCAGTACTTC
TRBJ2-4 . TRBV12-5 few CASAMTSSTNIQYF TGTGCTAGTGCCATGACTAGTTCTACGAACATTCAGTACTTC
TRBJ2-1 TRBD1 TRBV9 few CASSVRDRGYREQFF TGTGCCAGCAGCGTCCGGGACAGGGGTTATCGTGAGCAGTTCTTC
TRBJ2-5 . TRBV6-5 . CASSQGGREETQYF TGTGCCAGCAGCCAGGGAGGCAGAGAGGAGACCCAGTACTTC
TRBJ2-3 TRBD1 TRBV7-8 . CASSWLQGANTDTQYF TGTGCCAGCAGCTGGTTACAGGGGGCGAACACAGATACGCAGTATTTT
TRBJ1-2 TRBD1 TRBV29-1 many CSVDVAGGLYGYTF TGCAGCGTTGATGTAGCAGGGGGCCTCTATGGCTACACCTTC
TRBJ2-3 . TRBV28 few CAIGGSPTDTQYF TGTGCCATCGGGGGTAGCCCCACAGATACGCAGTATTTT
TRBJ2-7 . TRBV6-6 . CASSYLFSYEQYF TGTGCCAGCAGTTACCTGTTCTCCTACGAGCAGTACTTC
TRBJ1-1 TRBD1 TRBV14 . CASSQDLDRAGAFF TGTGCCAGCAGCCAAGATTTGGACAGGGCGGGAGCTTTCTTT
TRBJ1-5 TRBD1 TRBV5-1 . CASSPTTGGNQPQHF TGCGCCAGCAGCCCCACTACAGGGGGCAATCAGCCCCAGCATTTT
TRBJ2-5 . TRBV28 . CASSFQWTQYF TGTGCCAGCAGTTTTCAGTGGACCCAGTACTTC
TRBJ2-3 TRBD2 TRBV7-2 . CASSFLVGSGISTDTQYF TGTGCCAGCAGCTTTTTAGTGGGTAGCGGGATAAGCACAGATACGCAGTATTTT
TRBJ1-5 TRBD1 TRBV29-1 many CSVGTGASNQPQHF TGCAGCGTCGGTACAGGGGCGAGCAATCAGCCCCAGCATTTT
TRBJ2-2 TRBD2 TRBV5-1 few CASRWNSGSPNTGELFF TGCGCCAGCAGATGGAATAGCGGGAGCCCGAACACCGGGGAGCTGTTTTTT
TRBJ2-5 . TRBV15 . CATSRKVGGQETQYF TGTGCCACCAGCAGAAAGGTGGGGGGTCAAGAGACCCAGTACTTC
TRBJ2-7 TRBD1 TRBV6-5 . CASTDRGSWYEQYF TGTGCCAGCACCGACAGGGGCTCTTGGTACGAGCAGTACTTC
TRBJ1-5 . TRBV28 few CASSFLGQPQHF TGTGCCAGCAGTTTTCTAGGTCAGCCCCAGCATTTT
TRBJ2-1 TRBD2 TRBV27 . CASSSYSGRALGEQFF TGTGCCAGCTCCTCTTATAGCGGGAGGGCCTTGGGTGAGCAGTTCTTC
TRBJ2-1 TRBD2 TRBV18 many CASSLPTSGMLDNEQFF TGTGCCAGCTCATTACCGACTAGCGGGATGCTGGACAATGAGCAGTTCTTC
TRBJ2-3 TRBD2 TRBV14 few CASSQDYSPSGRPRDTQYF TGTGCCAGCAGCCAAGATTACAGTCCTAGCGGACGCCCTCGAGATACGCAGTATTTT
TRBJ2-7 TRBD2 TRBV28 . CASSLAGVGYEQYF TGTGCCAGCAGTCTAGCGGGGGTGGGTTACGAGCAGTACTTC
TRBJ2-7 TRBD2 TRBV19 . CASSLREGYSYEQYF TGTGCCAGTAGCCTTCGGGAGGGCTACTCCTACGAGCAGTACTTC
TRBJ2-1 TRBD2 TRBV5-4 few CASSPGGAGVSYNEQFF TGTGCCAGCAGCCCGGGGGGGGCAGGGGTATCCTACAATGAGCAGTTCTTC
TRBJ2-3 TRBD2 TRBV7-9 . CASGFVGGVQDTQYF TGTGCCAGCGGTTTTGTGGGGGGGGTCCAAGATACGCAGTATTTT